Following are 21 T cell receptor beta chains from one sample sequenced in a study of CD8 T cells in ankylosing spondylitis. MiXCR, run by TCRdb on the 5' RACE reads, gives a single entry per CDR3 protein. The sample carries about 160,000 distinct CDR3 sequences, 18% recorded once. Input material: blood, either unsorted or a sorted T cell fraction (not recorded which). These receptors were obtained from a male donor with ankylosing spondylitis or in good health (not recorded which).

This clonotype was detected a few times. CDR3 loop: CASSASVGTGYEQYF. CDR3 coding DNA: TGCGCCAGCAGCGCCTCGGTGGGGACAGGGTACGAGCAGTACTTC. This chain connects TRBV5-1 to TRBJ2-7; 9 bases map to TRBD1. The germline V gene encodes CDR1 SGHRS and CDR2 YFSETQ. This CDR3 is 15 amino acids long. The junction had 9 bases not matched to a gene; V was cut back by 4 bases and J by 4 bases.

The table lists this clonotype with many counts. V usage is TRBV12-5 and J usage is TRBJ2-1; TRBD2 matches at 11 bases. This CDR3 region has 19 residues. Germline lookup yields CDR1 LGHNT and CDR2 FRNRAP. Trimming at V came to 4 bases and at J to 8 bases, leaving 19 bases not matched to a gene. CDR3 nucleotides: TGTGCTAGTGGTTCCCCTCCTCAACTAGCGGGAGAGTTATACGATGAGCAGTTCTTC. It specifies CASGSPPQLAGELYDEQFF. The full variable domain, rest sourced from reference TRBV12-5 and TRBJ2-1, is DARVTQTPRHKVTEMGQEVTMRCQPILGHNTVFWYRQTMMQGLELLAYFRNRAPLDDSGMPKDRFSAEMPDATLATLKIQPSEPRDSAVYFCASGSPPQLAGELYDEQFFGPGTRLTVL.

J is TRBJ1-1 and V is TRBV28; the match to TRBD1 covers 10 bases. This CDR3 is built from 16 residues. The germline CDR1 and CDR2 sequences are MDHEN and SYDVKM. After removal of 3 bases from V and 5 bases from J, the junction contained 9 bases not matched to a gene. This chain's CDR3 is CASSFRDRGLGTEAFF. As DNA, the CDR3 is TGTGCCAGCAGTTTCCGAGACAGGGGGCTGGGTACTGAAGCTTTCTTT.

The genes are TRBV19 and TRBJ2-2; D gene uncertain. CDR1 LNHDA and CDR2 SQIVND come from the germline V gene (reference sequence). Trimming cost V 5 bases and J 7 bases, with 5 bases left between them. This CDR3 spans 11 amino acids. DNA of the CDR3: TGTGCCAGTAGTGACGTCGGGGAGCTGTTTTTT. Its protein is CASSDVGELFF.

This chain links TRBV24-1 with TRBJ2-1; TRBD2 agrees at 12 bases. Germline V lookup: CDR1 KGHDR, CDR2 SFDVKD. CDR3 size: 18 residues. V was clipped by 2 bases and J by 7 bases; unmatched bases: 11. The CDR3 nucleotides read TGTGCCACCAGTGATTGGACTAGCGGGATGAAAAGGAGAAATGAGCAGTTCTTC. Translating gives CATSDWTSGMKRRNEQFF.

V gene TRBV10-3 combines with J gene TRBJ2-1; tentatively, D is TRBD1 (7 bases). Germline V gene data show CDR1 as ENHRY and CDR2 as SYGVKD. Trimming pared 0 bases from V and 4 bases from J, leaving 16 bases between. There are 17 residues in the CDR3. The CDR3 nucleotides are TGTGCCATCAGTGAGTCCGGCAGGGGGAGGTCATACAATGAGCAGTTCTTC. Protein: CAISESGRGRSYNEQFF.

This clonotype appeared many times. This CDR3 is CSALGVSGRNQETQYF. CDR3 in DNA: TGCAGCGCCCTCGGGGTTAGCGGGAGGAACCAAGAGACCCAGTACTTC. The chain uses TRBV29-1 and TRBJ2-5; the match to TRBD2 covers 10 bases. The CDR3 spans 16 residues. CDR1 and CDR2 from the germline V gene are SQVTM and ANQGSEA. Trimming took 7 bases from V and 0 from J; bases not matched to a gene: 11. Full variable domain (missing parts from reference TRBV29-1 and TRBJ2-5): SAVISQKPSRDICQRGTSLTIQCQVDSQVTMMFWYRQQPGQSLTLIATANQGSEATYESGFVIDKFPISRPNLTFSTLTVSNMSPEDSSIYLCSALGVSGRNQETQYFGPGTRLLVL.

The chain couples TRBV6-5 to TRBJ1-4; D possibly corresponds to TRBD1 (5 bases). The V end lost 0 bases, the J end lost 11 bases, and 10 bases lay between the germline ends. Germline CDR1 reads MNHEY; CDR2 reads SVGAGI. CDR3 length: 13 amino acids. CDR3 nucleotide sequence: TGTGCCAGCAGTTACTCCGGGGGGGAGAAACTGTTTTTT. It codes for CASSYSGGEKLFF.

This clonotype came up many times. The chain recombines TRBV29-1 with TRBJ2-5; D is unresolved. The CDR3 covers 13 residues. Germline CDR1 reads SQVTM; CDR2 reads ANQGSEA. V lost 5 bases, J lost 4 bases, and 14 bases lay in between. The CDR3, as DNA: TGCAGCGTTTCTCAAAGACTCGGAGAGACCCAGTACTTC. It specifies CSVSQRLGETQYF.

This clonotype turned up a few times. CDR3 coding DNA: TGTGCCAGCAGCTTCCAGGGTTCTAATGAAAAACTGTTTTTT. This translates into CASSFQGSNEKLFF. This chain connects TRBV7-2 to TRBJ1-4; perhaps TRBD1 as D (5 bases). Trimming took 3 bases from V and 3 from J, leaving 8 bases between them. CDR3 length: 14 amino acids. Germline V lookup: CDR1 SGHTA, CDR2 FQGNSA.

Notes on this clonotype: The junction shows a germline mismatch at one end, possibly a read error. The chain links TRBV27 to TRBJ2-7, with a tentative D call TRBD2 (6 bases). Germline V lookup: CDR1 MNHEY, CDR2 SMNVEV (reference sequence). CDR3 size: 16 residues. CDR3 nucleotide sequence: TGTGCCGGCAGTACAAGGCGGGGTGGAACTGACTACGAGCAGTACTTC. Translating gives CAGSTRRGGTDYEQYF.

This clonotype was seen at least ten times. The CDR3 loop reads CASSLNRDRNTEAFF. Here the CDR3 DNA reads TGCGCCAGCAGCTTAAACAGGGACCGGAACACTGAAGCTTTCTTT. The V call is TRBV5-1, the J call TRBJ1-1; weak D call: TRBD1 (6 bases). The length of the CDR3 is 15 residues. V lost 2 bases and J lost 1, with 12 bases in between. Germline assignment: CDR1 SGHRS and CDR2 YFSETQ.

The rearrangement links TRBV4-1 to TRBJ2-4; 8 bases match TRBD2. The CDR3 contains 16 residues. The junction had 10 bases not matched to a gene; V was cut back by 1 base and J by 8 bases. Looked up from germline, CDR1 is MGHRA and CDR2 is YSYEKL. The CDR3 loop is CASSQAHGGLVYIQYF. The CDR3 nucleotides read TGCGCCAGCAGCCAAGCCCATGGGGGACTAGTCTACATTCAGTACTTC.

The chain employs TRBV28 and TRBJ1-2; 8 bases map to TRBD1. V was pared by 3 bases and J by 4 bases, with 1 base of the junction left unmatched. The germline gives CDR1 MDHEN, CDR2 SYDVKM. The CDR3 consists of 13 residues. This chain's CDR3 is CASSFTGGYGYTF. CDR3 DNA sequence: TGTGCCAGCAGTTTCACAGGGGGCTATGGCTACACCTTC.

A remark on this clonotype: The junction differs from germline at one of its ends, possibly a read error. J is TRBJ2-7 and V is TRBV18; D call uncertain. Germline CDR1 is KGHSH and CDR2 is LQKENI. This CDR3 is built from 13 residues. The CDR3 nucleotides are TGTGCCAGCTCACCATCGGGTACCTACGCGCAGTACTTC. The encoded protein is CASSPSGTYAQYF.

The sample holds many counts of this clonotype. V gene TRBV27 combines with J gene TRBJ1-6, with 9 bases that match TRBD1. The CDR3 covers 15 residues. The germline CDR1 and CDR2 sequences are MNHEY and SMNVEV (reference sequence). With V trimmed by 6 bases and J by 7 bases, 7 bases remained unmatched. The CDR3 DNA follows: TGTGCCAGCAGCACCCCCGGGACAGGGAATTCACCCCTCCACTTT. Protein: CASSTPGTGNSPLHF.

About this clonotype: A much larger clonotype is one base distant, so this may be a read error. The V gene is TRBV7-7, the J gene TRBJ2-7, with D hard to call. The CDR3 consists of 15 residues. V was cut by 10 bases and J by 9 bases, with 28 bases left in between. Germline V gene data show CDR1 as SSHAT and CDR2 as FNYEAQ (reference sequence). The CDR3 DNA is TGTGCCACCCCTAGGTCCAGTGGGTGGCTGTCCGCGCAGTACTTC. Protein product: CATPRSSGWLSAQYF.

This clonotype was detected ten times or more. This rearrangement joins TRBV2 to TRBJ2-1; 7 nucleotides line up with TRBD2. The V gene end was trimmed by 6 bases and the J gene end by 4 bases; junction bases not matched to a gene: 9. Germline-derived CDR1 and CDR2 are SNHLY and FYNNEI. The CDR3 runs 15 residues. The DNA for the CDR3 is TGTGCCAGCAGCCGTCCTGCGGGAGCGTACAATGAGCAGTTCTTC. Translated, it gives CASSRPAGAYNEQFF.

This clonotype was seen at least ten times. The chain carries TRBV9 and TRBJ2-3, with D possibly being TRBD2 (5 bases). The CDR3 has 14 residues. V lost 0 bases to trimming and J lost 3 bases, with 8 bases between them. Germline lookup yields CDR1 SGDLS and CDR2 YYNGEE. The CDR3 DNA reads TGTGCCAGCAGCGTAGATAGCGTAACAGATACGCAGTATTTT. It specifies CASSVDSVTDTQYF.

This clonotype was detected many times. This CDR3 is CASSQSPYEQYF. The CDR3 bases are TGTGCCAGCAGCCAGTCTCCCTACGAGCAGTACTTC. The genes are TRBV3-1 and TRBJ2-7; no clear D gene. This CDR3 is built from 12 residues. Germline CDR1 LGHDT, CDR2 YNNKEL (reference sequence). Trimming cost V 3 bases and J 2 bases, with 5 bases left between them.

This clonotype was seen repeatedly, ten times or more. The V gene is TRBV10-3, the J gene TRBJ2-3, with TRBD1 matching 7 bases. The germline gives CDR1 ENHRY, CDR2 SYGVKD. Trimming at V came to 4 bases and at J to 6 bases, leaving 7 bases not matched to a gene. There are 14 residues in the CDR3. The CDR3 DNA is TGTGCCATCAGTGGTTCAGGGGGAGACGATACGCAGTATTTT. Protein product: CAISGSGGDDTQYF.